This T cell receptor (beta chain) was recorded in a study of blood T cell repertoires in COVID-19. Background on the study: Italy, Spain and the United States were the sources of the convalescent and acute COVID-19 samples. PBMCs, B-cell-depleted T cells, or T cells provided the cDNA or gDNA that made up the material.

In its sample, this clone was seen once. Sequenced by immunoSEQ multiplex PCR; TCRdb stores in-frame clones only, minus some. The sample lists 130,000 to 150,000 clones; roughly 77% were seen once. The ends were cut back, 8 bases at V and 8 bases at J, with 12 bases in the middle. This CDR3 is built from 11 residues. The genes are TRBV12-3 or TRBV12-4 and TRBJ1-2; TRBD1 might be the D (6 bases). Specimen: peripheral blood. The sequence was obtained from a woman in her 70s with COVID-19, enrolled during active disease. This CDR3 reads CASSTGPGYTF. The CDR3 DNA reads TGTGCCAGCTCTACAGGGCCGGGCTACACCTTC.